Below are 4 T cell receptor beta chains sequenced from a single sample in a study of blood T cell repertoires in COVID-19. Produced via immunoSEQ multiplex PCR; TCRdb's table is partial and in-frame only. This table has 150,000 to 200,000 clones, approximately 86% appearing once. Sequenced sample: peripheral blood. Receptors originate from a man in his sixties who had recovered from COVID-19.

J is TRBJ2-1 and V is TRBV11-2, with TRBD2 matching 11 bases. Trimming took 6 bases from V and 9 from J; bases not matched to a gene: 7. This CDR3 contains 14 residues. Germline V gives CDR1 SGHAT, CDR2 FQNNGV. The CDR3 DNA reads TGTGCCAGCAGGCTAGCGGGGGGTTATGGTGAGCAGTTCTTC. Its protein product is CASRLAGGYGEQFF.

The gene calls are TRBV6-5 and TRBJ1-5; D possibly corresponds to TRBD1 (5 bases). The CDR3 covers 13 residues. Trimming removed 7 bases at V and 5 bases at J, with 12 bases between. From germline, CDR1 is MNHEY and CDR2 SVGAGI. CDR3 bases: TGTGCCAGCAAAGAACGGGGGGATCAGCCCCAGCATTTT. Translation: CASKERGDQPQHF.

J is TRBJ2-7 and V is TRBV5-4; 9 bases agree with TRBD1. Trimming removed 6 bases from V and 4 bases from J; junction bases left unmatched: 11. This CDR3 region has 15 residues. Germline lookup yields CDR1 SGHNT and CDR2 YYREEE (reference sequence). CDR3 in amino acids: CASTRGDREIYEQYF. CDR3 DNA sequence: TGTGCCAGCACCAGGGGGGACAGGGAGATTTACGAGCAGTACTTC.

The genes are TRBV5-4 and TRBJ2-5; the match to TRBD2 covers 8 bases. Per the germline V gene, CDR1 is SGHNT and CDR2 is YYREEE (reference sequence). This CDR3 is 14 amino acids long. Unmatched junction bases numbered 5, after V lost 5 bases and J lost 2 bases. The CDR3 spells CASSIAGLQETQYF. CDR3 DNA sequence: TGTGCCAGCAGTATAGCGGGGTTACAAGAGACCCAGTACTTC.